Listed below are T cell receptor beta chains from one sample, sequenced in a study of CD8+ T cells in alopecia areata. TCRdb's copy holds only in-frame clones and misses some; the assay was immunoSEQ multiplex PCR. The table lists around 190,000 clones, around three fifths of them singletons. The sequencing used CD4+ T cells sorted from blood, collected at week 4, from a patient treated with tofacitinib. The source is a human donor with alopecia areata. Both conserved end residues are part of each CDR3. Fields, in order: clone size, V gene, D gene, J gene, CDR3 protein, CDR3 DNA. A D gene is named only where the DNA matches it firmly. Size values are once, few and many counts, or a class for expanded clones, and some rows have none.

NA	TRBV29-1	NA	TRBJ2-7	CSFSPGWGKGSYEQYF	TGCAGCTTTTCTCCCGGTTGGGGAAAAGGCTCCTACGAGCAGTACTTC
NA	TRBV29-1	NA	TRBJ2-7	CSVVGEGRTIEQYF	TGCAGCGTTGTTGGGGAAGGGCGGACCATCGAGCAGTACTTC
once	TRBV30	TRBD2	TRBJ2-3	CARGGWGTDTQYF	TGTGCCCGGGGGGGCTGGGGCACAGATACGCAGTATTTT
NA	TRBV5-1	NA	TRBJ2-7	CASSLVGGQYEQYF	TGCGCCAGCAGCTTGGTCGGGGGCCAGTACGAGCAGTACTTC
NA	TRBV4-1	NA	TRBJ2-7	CASSQDNQSGAEQYF	TGTGCCAGCAGCCAAGATAACCAATCCGGGGCCGAGCAGTACTTC
NA	TRBV14	NA	TRBJ2-5	CASSQGEGGLPETQYF	TGTGCCAGCAGCCAGGGGGAGGGGGGCCTCCCAGAGACCCAGTACTTC
NA	TRBV5-1	NA	TRBJ1-1	CASSKTANTEAFF	TGCGCCAGCAGTAAAACAGCGAACACTGAAGCTTTCTTT
few	TRBV30	NA	TRBJ2-4	CARYSKVCRDIQYF	TGTGCCCGGTATTCCAAGGTTTGTAGAGACATTCAGTACTTC
NA	TRBV4-1	NA	TRBJ1-6	CASRGGDASSYNSPLHF	TGCGCCAGCAGAGGAGGGGATGCAAGCTCCTATAATTCACCCCTCCACTTT
few	TRBV27	NA	TRBJ1-2	CASASGSFSYGYTF	TGTGCCAGCGCCAGCGGCAGCTTTAGCTATGGCTACACCTTC
NA	TRBV7-9	NA	TRBJ1-1	CASSYGRDTEAFF	TGTGCCAGCAGCTACGGGAGGGACACTGAAGCTTTCTTT
few	TRBV29-1	NA	TRBJ1-2	CSAEGGSQGGGYTF	TGCAGCGCCGAGGGAGGGTCACAGGGAGGCGGCTACACCTTC
NA	TRBV29-1	TRBD1	TRBJ2-4	CSQIWDRVQNIQYF	TGCAGCCAAATTTGGGACAGGGTCCAGAACATTCAGTACTTC
few	TRBV4-1	NA	TRBJ2-3	CASSQDPAFSSTDTQYF	TGCGCCAGCAGCCAAGATCCGGCCTTTTCTAGCACAGATACGCAGTATTTT
NA	TRBV10-3	NA	TRBJ2-5	CAIRRGTDQETQYF	TGTGCCATCAGGAGGGGGACGGACCAAGAGACCCAGTACTTC
NA	TRBV30	NA	TRBJ2-7	CAWSVIGGYEQYF	TGTGCCTGGAGTGTAATTGGAGGATACGAGCAGTACTTC
NA	TRBV29-1	TRBD1	TRBJ1-1	CSVGQQMNTEAFF	TGCAGCGTGGGACAGCAGATGAACACTGAAGCTTTCTTT
NA	TRBV2	NA	TRBJ1-2	CASSETNYGYTF	TGTGCCAGCAGTGAGACTAACTATGGCTACACCTTC
NA	TRBV2	NA	TRBJ2-7	CASSVHVSEQYF	TGTGCCAGCAGTGTACACGTAAGCGAGCAGTACTTC
few	TRBV4-2	NA	TRBJ2-4	CASSQDNLGGAAKNIQYF	TGTGCCAGCAGCCAAGATAACCTGGGGGGCGCAGCCAAAAACATTCAGTACTTC
NA	TRBV29-1	TRBD1	TRBJ1-4	CSVEGTGNEKLFF	TGCAGCGTTGAGGGGACAGGGAATGAAAAACTGTTTTTT
NA	TRBV18	NA	TRBJ2-7	CASSPGADEQYF	TGTGCCAGCTCACCAGGGGCGGACGAGCAGTACTTC
NA	TRBV29-1	NA	TRBJ1-1	CSVNFSGVRNTEAFF	TGCAGCGTTAATTTTTCAGGAGTAAGGAACACTGAAGCTTTCTTT
few	TRBV4-2	NA	TRBJ2-5	CASSQGVRGFMETQYF	TGTGCCAGCAGCCAAGGAGTCCGTGGGTTCATGGAGACCCAGTACTTC
NA	TRBV6-1	NA	TRBJ1-5	CASSVGLSGSNQPQHF	TGTGCCAGCAGTGTTGGACTCAGCGGCAGCAATCAGCCCCAGCATTTT
NA	TRBV19	NA	TRBJ1-2	CASSPFSMSGGYTF	TGTGCCAGTAGCCCCTTTTCCATGAGTGGTGGCTACACCTTC
few	TRBV15	TRBD1	TRBJ1-6	CATGPGQGLSPLHF	TGTGCCACCGGCCCGGGACAGGGTCTCTCACCCCTCCACTTT
NA	TRBV27	NA	TRBJ1-6	CASSPGGFHSPLHF	TGTGCCAGCAGTCCGGGGGGGTTTCATTCACCCCTCCACTTT
NA	TRBV19	NA	TRBJ2-5	CASSIGGETQYF	TGTGCCAGTAGTATAGGGGGAGAGACCCAGTACTTC
NA	TRBV7-2	TRBD1	TRBJ1-6	CASSPRDRRSPLHF	TGTGCCAGCAGCCCCCGGGACAGACGGTCACCCCTCCACTTT
NA	TRBV4-3	TRBD1	TRBJ1-6	CASSQAITRGQGHNSPLHF	TGCGCCAGCAGCCAAGCTATAACCCGGGGACAGGGACATAATTCACCCCTCCACTTT
NA	TRBV23-1	NA	TRBJ1-4	CASSQPESQYRPLNEKLFF	TGCGCCAGCAGCCAACCCGAATCCCAATACCGACCACTTAATGAAAAACTGTTTTTT
NA	TRBV7-9	TRBD1	TRBJ2-3	CASSLADRGHDTQYF	TGTGCCAGCAGCTTAGCAGACAGGGGGCATGATACGCAGTATTTT